Each of the 31 T cell receptor beta chains below was sequenced from the same sample in a study of blood T cell repertoires in COVID-19. The repertoire was sequenced with immunoSEQ multiplex PCR; TCRdb's copy has only in-frame clones and lacks some. This table has some 250,000 clones, 88% appearing once. Sequenced: peripheral blood. Every receptor here comes from a woman in her twenties or thirties with acute or convalescent COVID-19.

The V gene is TRBV7-9, the J gene TRBJ1-6, with TRBD1 identical over 10 bases. Germline assignment: CDR1 SEHNR and CDR2 FQNEAQ (reference sequence). There are 14 residues in the CDR3. The junction had 4 bases not matched to a gene; V was cut back by 6 bases and J by 8 bases. The CDR3 sequence: CASSYGTGDSPLHF. The CDR3, as DNA: TGTGCCAGCAGTTATGGGACAGGGGATTCACCCCTCCACTTT. Drawing the rest from reference TRBV7-9 and TRBJ1-6, the complete variable domain is DTGVSQNPRHKITKRGQNVTFRCDPISEHNRLYWYRQTLGQGPEFLTYFQNEAQLEKSRLLSDRFSAERPKGSFSTLEIQRTEQGDSAMYLCASSYGTGDSPLHFGNGTRLTVT.

This clone has a single count. The chain carries TRBV19 and TRBJ2-1, with a tentative D call TRBD2 (5 bases). The CDR3 length is 16 residues. V was clipped by 7 bases and J by 4 bases, with 20 bases between them. Looked up from germline, CDR1 is LNHDA and CDR2 is SQIVND (reference sequence). The DNA of the CDR3 is TGTGCCAGTACCCTTCCGCGGGCTGCAGGTTACAATGAGCAGTTCTTC. This gives the protein CASTLPRAAGYNEQFF.

V and J are TRBV5-4 and TRBJ2-7, with TRBD1 matching 8 bases. Germline V lookup: CDR1 SGHNT, CDR2 YYREEE (reference sequence). The CDR3 consists of 14 residues. Losses at the gene ends were 3 bases for V and 7 bases for J; bases not matched to a gene: 9. The CDR3 is CASSWEQGAWEQYF. CDR3 sequence (DNA): TGTGCCAGCAGCTGGGAGCAGGGGGCGTGGGAGCAGTACTTC.

The chain has TRBV27 and TRBJ2-5; 9 nucleotides agree with TRBD2. Per the germline V gene, CDR1 is MNHEY and CDR2 is SMNVEV (reference sequence). This CDR3 has 14 amino acids. J gave up 6 bases and V 0 bases, and 2 bases lay outside the gene matches. The CDR3 region has the DNA TGTGCCAGCAGTTTATCGCGGGGGGGAAAGACCCAGTACTTC. It codes for CASSLSRGGKTQYF.

V is TRBV7-2 and J is TRBJ2-1, with 7 bases matching TRBD2. Germline values: CDR1 SGHTA, CDR2 FQGNSA. CDR3 length: 15 amino acids. J gave up 10 bases and V 4 bases, and 13 bases lay outside the gene matches. As DNA, the CDR3 is TGTGCCAGCAGCTCCCGGGCGGGGGAGGTTGCGGAGCAGTTCTTC. Translated: CASSSRAGEVAEQFF.

The gene calls are TRBV5-1 and TRBJ2-3; 8 bases match TRBD2. Trimming at V came to 4 bases and at J to 0 bases, leaving 4 bases not matched to a gene. CDR1 and CDR2 (germline): SGHRS, YFSETQ. The CDR3 extends over 15 amino acids. DNA of the CDR3: TGCGCCAGCAGCCTGCGGGGGGTTAGCACAGATACGCAGTATTTT. Protein: CASSLRGVSTDTQYF.

This clone was seen at least ten times. This rearrangement joins TRBV18 to TRBJ1-4, with D possibly being TRBD1 (6 bases). The germline gives CDR1 KGHSH, CDR2 LQKENI. The CDR3 loop spans 16 amino acids. Trimming stripped 3 bases from V and 5 bases from J, with 16 bases between. CDR3 in DNA: TGTGCCAGCTCACCGGAGAACGGACAGCAGAATGAAAAACTGTTTTTT. Translation: CASSPENGQQNEKLFF.

The chain recombines TRBV23-1 with TRBJ2-3, with 10 bases lining up with TRBD2. TRBV23-1 has ORF status, its function being uncertain. With V trimmed by 3 bases and J by 9 bases, 12 bases remained unmatched. The CDR3 has 16 residues. The DNA of the CDR3 is TGCGCCAGCAGTCACCCGGGGACTAGCGTCATCTCAACGCAGTATTTT. The encoded protein is CASSHPGTSVISTQYF.

This clone was found once. The chain uses TRBV5-1 and TRBJ2-7; TRBD2 matches at 11 bases. The CDR3 length is 19 residues. Germline assignment: CDR1 SGHRS and CDR2 YFSETQ. With V trimmed by 7 bases and J by 3 bases, 21 bases remained unmatched. CDR3 residues: CASSRFTSGSHRDLYEQYF. CDR3 sequence (DNA): TGCGCCAGCTCCCGATTTACTAGCGGGAGCCACCGTGACCTCTACGAGCAGTACTTC.

This chain connects TRBV15 to TRBJ2-1; 12 positions agree with TRBD2. V was pared by 8 bases and J by 6 bases, with 2 bases of the junction left unmatched. CDR3 size: 13 residues. Germline V CDR1 and CDR2: LNHNV, YYDKDF (reference sequence). CDR3 in amino acids: CATGLAGPNEQFF. DNA for the CDR3: TGTGCCACCGGACTAGCGGGACCCAATGAGCAGTTCTTC.

This clone has only a few counts. This chain uses TRBV6-5 with TRBJ1-1; the D is unclear. Trimming left V 0 bases short and J 11 bases short, with 22 bases between. This CDR3 comprises 16 residues. The germline V gene has CDR1 MNHEY and CDR2 SVGAGI. The CDR3, as DNA: TGTGCCAGCAGTTACTCGAGTCGTATTCCGAGCCGTCTGGCTTTCTTT. The encoded protein is CASSYSSRIPSRLAFF.

CDR3 loop: CASSRGRAFSYEQYF. The CDR3 DNA reads as TGTGCCAGCAGTCGCGGGAGGGCTTTTTCCTACGAGCAGTACTTC. The chain has TRBV11-3 and TRBJ2-7, with TRBD2 matching 9 bases. CDR3 length equals 15 residues. Germline lookup yields CDR1 SGHNT and CDR2 YENEEA. Losses at the gene ends were 6 bases for V and 1 base for J; bases not matched to a gene: 7. Full variable domain (remainder filled in from reference TRBV11-3 and TRBJ2-7): EAGVVQSPRYKIIEKKQPVAFWCNPISGHNTLYWYLQNLGQGPELLIRYENEEAVDDSQLPKDRFSAERLKGVDSTLKIQPAELGDSAVYLCASSRGRAFSYEQYFGPGTRLTVT.

V is TRBV5-1 and J is TRBJ2-7; 11 bases agree with TRBD2. The V and J ends lost 5 bases and 5 bases, in that order; junction bases with no gene match: 9. CDR1 is SGHRS and CDR2 is YFSETQ in the germline V gene. The CDR3 contains 15 residues. CDR3 coding DNA: TGCGCCAGCAGACCCACTAGCGGGAGTTCCCACGAGCAGTACTTC. Protein: CASRPTSGSSHEQYF. The full variable domain, completed using reference TRBV5-1 and TRBJ2-7, is KAGVTQTPRYLIKTRGQQVTLSCSPISGHRSVSWYQQTPGQGLQFLFEYFSETQRNKGNFPGRFSGRQFSNSRSEMNVSTLELGDSALYLCASRPTSGSSHEQYFGPGTRLTVT.

This clone has a single count. This chain links TRBV6-1 with TRBJ2-2, with 12 bases fitting TRBD2. After removal of 4 bases from V and 4 bases from J, the junction contained 4 bases not matched to a gene. CDR1 is MNHNS, CDR2 SASEGT, per germline. The CDR3 loop spans 16 amino acids. The CDR3 nucleotides read TGTGCCAGCAGTGGGACTAGCGGGAAGGCCACCGGGGAGCTGTTTTTT. This gives the protein CASSGTSGKATGELFF.

This sequence joins TRBV4-3 and TRBJ1-2, with 12 positions matching TRBD1. CDR1 is LGHNA and CDR2 is YSLEER in the germline V gene. The CDR3 is 16 residues long. The junction had 9 bases not matched to a gene; V was cut back by 3 bases and J by 7 bases. The CDR3 region has the DNA TGCGCCAGCAGCCATGCACCGGGACAGGGGGCGCTTGGCTACACCTTC. Protein sequence: CASSHAPGQGALGYTF.

The CDR3 DNA is TGTGCCAGCAGCTTAGCCGTGAGGCCCGGGACAGGGATCAATCAGCCCCAGCATTTT. Amino acids: CASSLAVRPGTGINQPQHF. This chain joins TRBV7-9 and TRBJ1-5; 9 bases agree with TRBD1. V was pared by 0 bases and J by 3 bases, with 12 bases of the junction left unmatched. The CDR3 sequence is 19 residues long. Germline V gives CDR1 SEHNR, CDR2 FQNEAQ (reference sequence).

V gene TRBV4-3 combines with J gene TRBJ2-3; 9 positions agree with TRBD2. The ends lost 5 bases at V and 3 bases at J; junction bases unmatched: 9. The CDR3 length is 16 residues. CDR1 LGHNA and CDR2 YSLEER come from the germline V gene. The CDR3 sequence is CASSAAAGGPTDTQYF. CDR3 coding DNA: TGCGCCAGCAGCGCCGCGGCGGGAGGGCCTACAGATACGCAGTATTTT.

The chain links TRBV28 to TRBJ1-1; 9 bases are shared with TRBD1. Germline V gene lookup returns CDR1 MDHEN and CDR2 SYDVKM. Unmatched junction bases numbered 3, after V lost 1 base and J lost 0 bases. The CDR3 contains 16 residues. The CDR3 DNA reads as TGTGCCAGCAGTTTATTGACAGGGGGTCTGAACACTGAAGCTTTCTTT. Translation gives CASSLLTGGLNTEAFF.

CDR3 residues: CASSSPPGETQYF. In nucleotides, the CDR3 is TGTGCCAGCAGCTCTCCTCCGGGAGAGACCCAGTACTTC. The chain carries TRBV11-3 and TRBJ2-5; D remains unclear. The length of the CDR3 is 13 residues. CDR1 is SGHNT and CDR2 is YENEEA in the germline V gene. Trimming removed 4 bases from V and 4 bases from J, with 10 bases in between.

The count of this clone is one. The rearrangement uses TRBV30 and TRBJ2-4, with 10 bases fitting TRBD2. Trimming took 1 base from V and 6 from J; bases not matched to a gene: 9. This CDR3 is built from 16 residues. Germline CDR1 is GTSNPN and CDR2 is SVGIG (reference sequence). The CDR3 loop is CAWSEGTSASSNIQYF. The CDR3 DNA is TGTGCCTGGAGTGAAGGGACTAGCGCCAGCTCAAACATTCAGTACTTC. Combining the CDR3 with reference TRBV30 and TRBJ2-4 gives the whole variable domain SQTIHQWPATLVQPVGSPLSLECTVEGTSNPNLYWYRQAAGRGLQLLFYSVGIGQISSEVPQNLSASRPQDRQFILSSKKLLLSDSGFYLCAWSEGTSASSNIQYFGAGTRLSVL.

This rearrangement joins TRBV19 to TRBJ2-5, with 7 positions matching TRBD1. The V segment lost 6 bases and the J segment 3 bases; nucleotides outside the gene matches: 7. Germline lookup yields CDR1 LNHDA and CDR2 SQIVND (reference sequence). The CDR3 sequence is 14 residues long. As DNA, the CDR3 is TGTGCCAGTAGCTCCATCGGGACAGAAGAGACCCAGTACTTC. This encodes CASSSIGTEETQYF.

This chain joins TRBV7-9 and TRBJ2-7, with D maybe TRBD1 (5 bases). CDR1 and CDR2 (germline): SEHNR, FQNEAQ (reference sequence). This CDR3 comprises 17 residues. Trimming removed 5 bases from V and 5 bases from J, with 25 bases in between. CDR3 loop: CASSNSGAGPVWDEQYF. CDR3 DNA sequence: TGTGCCAGCAGCAATTCTGGGGCAGGGCCAGTGTGGGACGAGCAGTACTTC.

The genes are TRBV11-2 and TRBJ1-3; D might be TRBD1 (5 bases). Germline V gene sequence: CDR1 SGHAT, CDR2 FQNNGV. The CDR3 has 17 residues. The V gene lost 5 bases and the J gene lost 2 bases, with 19 bases spanning the gap. DNA for the CDR3: TGTGCCAGCAGCCCTCGAGCCCAGGGCTTACCTGGAAACACCATATATTTT. It yields the protein CASSPRAQGLPGNTIYF.

The rearrangement uses TRBV27 and TRBJ2-7; maybe TRBD1 (5 bases). Germline-derived CDR1 and CDR2 are MNHEY and SMNVEV (reference sequence). The CDR3 sequence is 13 residues long. V lost 8 bases to trimming and J lost 0 bases, with 11 bases between them. CDR3 sequence (DNA): TGTGCCAGCTCCTACAGGAACTCCTACGAGCAGTACTTC. Translated, it gives CASSYRNSYEQYF.

Points on this clone: The junction does not match germline at one end; this may be a read error. V is TRBV7-7 and J is TRBJ2-5; D possibly corresponds to TRBD2 (5 bases). This CDR3 is built from 15 residues. Per germline, CDR1 SSHAT and CDR2 FNYEAQ (reference sequence). This CDR3 is CASSLVPGIQETQYF. As DNA, the CDR3 is TGTGCTAGCAGCCTTGTACCGGGGATCCAAGAGACCCAGTACTTC.

This chain uses TRBV7-2 with TRBJ2-2; 14 bases match TRBD2. The CDR3 contains 18 residues. CDR1 is SGHTA and CDR2 is FQGNSA in the germline V gene. The V and J ends lost 3 bases and 2 bases, in that order; junction bases with no gene match: 5. Here the CDR3 DNA reads TGTGCCAGCAGCTTCCCGACTAGCGGGAGGGGTAACACCGGGGAGCTGTTTTTT. Protein: CASSFPTSGRGNTGELFF.

CDR3 coding DNA: TGTGCCTGGAGTGTATCGGGACAGAAAAACATTCAGTACTTC. Its protein product is CAWSVSGQKNIQYF. The chain joins TRBV30 to TRBJ2-4, with 7 bases fitting TRBD1. This CDR3 region has 14 residues. The germline V gene encodes CDR1 GTSNPN and CDR2 SVGIG (reference sequence). Trimming took 0 bases from V and 4 from J; bases not matched to a gene: 3.

This clone was observed a single time. The rearrangement uses TRBV6-1 and TRBJ1-1; no clear D gene. The CDR3 totals 15 residues. V shed 2 bases and J shed 9 bases, with 19 bases lying between them. Per germline, CDR1 MNHNS and CDR2 SASEGT. The CDR3 coding sequence is TGTGCCAGCAGTGAACAGGCTCCTCGCTCTTCGAAAGCTTTCTTT. Its translation is CASSEQAPRSSKAFF.

This clone was counted ten times or more. The rearrangement links TRBV19 to TRBJ2-2; 9 positions match TRBD2. V shed 6 bases and J 3 bases; nucleotides not matched to a gene: 2. Germline CDR1 LNHDA, CDR2 SQIVND (reference sequence). The CDR3 loop spans 14 amino acids. This CDR3 reads CASRGGRDTGELFF. The CDR3 nucleotides are TGTGCCAGTAGAGGCGGGAGGGACACCGGGGAGCTGTTTTTT.

The chain uses TRBV25-1 and TRBJ2-1, with D maybe TRBD2 (6 bases). V was shortened by 4 bases and J by 5 bases, with 18 bases between the two germline ends. The CDR3 loop spans 16 amino acids. Germline assignment: CDR1 MGHDK and CDR2 SYGVNS. The CDR3, as DNA: TGTGCCAGCAGTGTGTCCACTAGCATACTTAACAATGAGCAGTTCTTC. It translates to CASSVSTSILNNEQFF. The full variable domain, completed using reference TRBV25-1 and TRBJ2-1, is EADIYQTPRYLVIGTGKKITLECSQTMGHDKMYWYQQDPGMELHLIHYSYGVNSTEKGDLSSESTVSRIRTEHFPLTLESARPSHTSQYLCASSVSTSILNNEQFFGPGTRLTVL.

The gene calls are TRBV19 and TRBJ1-1, with D possibly being TRBD1 (6 bases). CDR1 and CDR2 (germline): LNHDA, SQIVND (reference sequence). Trimming left V 5 bases short and J 5 bases short, with 15 bases between. This CDR3 spans 14 amino acids. The CDR3 sequence: CASSPGRGGTEAFF. DNA of the CDR3: TGTGCCAGTAGTCCGGGTAGGGGGGGAACTGAAGCTTTCTTT.